This T cell receptor beta chain was sequenced for a study of T cell responses to AZD1222 COVID-19 vaccine. Findings of the study overall: Nearly half of spike-specific TCRs reportedly target unmutated variant regions.

Trimming pared 6 bases from V and 0 bases from J, leaving 17 bases between. The germline V gene encodes CDR1 MNHEY and CDR2 SMNVEV (reference sequence). The CDR3 covers 16 residues. The method was immunoSEQ multiplex PCR; TCRdb's version includes in-frame clones alone and lacks a portion of them. The data show about 130,000 clones, 80% to 95% seen once. Turning to this clone: What it binds is unknown.

Second-dose intervals of approximately 4 or approximately 12 weeks were pooled. This sequence originates from an adult who received the AZD1222 COVID-19 vaccine. The V call is TRBV27, the J call TRBJ1-1; a weak D match, TRBD1 (5 bases). This material consisted of peripheral blood, taken 28 days after the second AZD1222 dose. CDR3 DNA sequence: TGTGCCAGCAGCCGAAGACAGACAATCATGAACACTGAAGCTTTCTTT. Protein product: CASSRRQTIMNTEAFF.